This T cell receptor beta chain was observed in a study of siplizumab effects on memory and regulatory T cells. Study findings and constraints: Proliferating CD4+ or CD8+ clones, roughly 80-95% of them, lacked an assignable naive or memory phenotype.

Three pairs of donors had their unstimulated naive, memory, effector memory and TEMRA subsets sequenced. The CDR3 is made up of 18 amino acids. Unmatched junction bases numbered 8, after V lost 0 bases and J lost 1 base. Germline assignment: CDR1 SGHNT and CDR2 YYREEE (reference sequence). Remarks on this clone: Antigen: not known.

Here immunoSEQ multiplex PCR was the method, and the copy in TCRdb shows in-frame clones only, minus some. The sample records tens of thousands of clones, around 96% being singletons. This rearrangement joins TRBV5-4 to TRBJ2-2; 8 nucleotides align to TRBD2. The sample comprised naive CD8+ T cells sorted from blood. The sequence was collected from a human donor in good health. CDR3 sequence reads: CASSLEAGGAGNTGELFF. As DNA, the CDR3 is TGTGCCAGCAGCTTGGAGGCCGGGGGGGCAGGGAACACCGGGGAGCTGTTTTTT. The full variable domain, with the rest looked up from reference TRBV5-4 and TRBJ2-2, is ETGVTQSPTHLIKTRGQQVTLRCSSQSGHNTVSWYQQALGQGPQFIFQYYREEENGRGNFPPRFSGLQFPNYSSELNVNALELDDSALYLCASSLEAGGAGNTGELFFGEGSRLTVL.